This entry lists 22 T cell receptor beta chains sequenced from one sample in a study of OX40 agonist ivuxolimab in advanced cancers. Assay used: immunoSEQ multiplex PCR; TCRdb lists only in-frame clones, some missing. The sample contains 80,000 or so clones, approximately 92% of which appear only once. The sample here was CD4+ or CD8+ T cells sorted from blood, taken in a trial of the OX40 agonist ivuxolimab. The source of these receptors is an adult with an advanced solid tumor such as melanoma, head and neck, liver or kidney cancer.

V gene TRBV27 combines with J gene TRBJ2-2; D gene unclear. CDR3 length: 16 amino acids. V was trimmed by 7 bases and J by 3 bases, leaving 18 bases between them. CDR1 and CDR2 from the germline V gene are MNHEY and SMNVEV (reference sequence). The DNA for the CDR3 is TGTGCCAGCAAAAGGACGGCGAAGGGTGACACCGGGGAGCTGTTTTTT. It translates to CASKRTAKGDTGELFF.

This chain connects TRBV19 to TRBJ2-3; the D gene is possibly TRBD2 (7 bases). V was shortened by 9 bases and J by 0 bases, with 25 bases between the two germline ends. Germline CDR1 and CDR2: LNHDA and SQIVND (reference sequence). The CDR3 contains 18 residues. CDR3 coding DNA: TGTGCCAGGGTCGGGGGGCGCCGGGACCCCGCGAGCACAGATACGCAGTATTTT. Translating it yields CARVGGRRDPASTDTQYF.

This chain joins TRBV30 and TRBJ2-3, with D tentatively TRBD1 (5 bases). The CDR3 covers 13 residues. Trimming cost V 4 bases and J 1 base, with 9 bases left between them. The germline CDR1 and CDR2 sequences are GTSNPN and SVGIG (reference sequence). CDR3 nucleotides: TGTGCCTGGACCCTAGGGGGCACAGATACGCAGTATTTT. Translating gives CAWTLGGTDTQYF.

The chain links TRBV2 to TRBJ2-5, with 13 bases lining up with TRBD2. CDR1 is SNHLY, CDR2 FYNNEI, per germline. The CDR3 spans 16 residues. V dropped 4 bases and J dropped 1; count of bases not matched to a gene: 3. CDR3 sequence: CASSAGTSGAQETQYF. CDR3 nucleotides: TGTGCCAGCAGTGCTGGGACTAGCGGGGCCCAAGAGACCCAGTACTTC. Looking up the rest from reference TRBV2 and TRBJ2-5 gives the full variable domain: EPEVTQTPSHQVTQMGQEVILRCVPISNHLYFYWYRQILGQKVEFLVSFYNNEISEKSEIFDDQFSVERPDGSNFTLKIRSTKLEDSAMYFCASSAGTSGAQETQYFGPGTRLLVL.

In its sample, this clone was seen once. This chain joins TRBV5-1 and TRBJ1-1; perhaps TRBD1 as D (6 bases). Trimming left V 8 bases short and J 7 bases short, with 21 bases between. The CDR3 loop spans 14 amino acids. CDR1 is SGHRS and CDR2 is YFSETQ in the germline V gene. In nucleotides, the CDR3 is TGCGCCAGTTACGAAGTACAGGGAGAGGGTGAAGCTTTCTTT. It encodes CASYEVQGEGEAFF.

The chain is built from TRBV28 and TRBJ1-5, with D maybe TRBD1 (5 bases). The ends were cut back, 9 bases at V and 0 bases at J, with 9 bases in the middle. The CDR3 is made up of 13 amino acids. Germline V gene data show CDR1 as MDHEN and CDR2 as SYDVKM. The CDR3 region is CASFRDSNQPQHF. In DNA form, the CDR3 reads TGTGCCAGTTTCAGGGATAGCAATCAGCCCCAGCATTTT.

The chain recombines TRBV7-8 with TRBJ2-5; D might be TRBD2 (5 bases). Trimming cost V 5 bases and J 4 bases, with 20 bases left between them. This CDR3 spans 16 amino acids. The V gene's germline CDR1 is SGHVS and CDR2 FQNEAQ. The CDR3 is CASSRPLEGGGETQYF. In DNA, the CDR3 is TGTGCCAGCAGCCGCCCACTCGAAGGAGGCGGAGAGACCCAGTACTTC.

V and J are TRBV7-9 and TRBJ1-1; weak D call: TRBD1 (6 bases). Between the trimmed V and J ends, which lost 2 bases and 0 bases, there was a span of 7 bases. The CDR3 contains 14 residues. The germline CDR1 and CDR2 sequences are SEHNR and FQNEAQ (reference sequence). The DNA for the CDR3 is TGTGCCAGCAGCTTACAGGGGCTGAACACTGAAGCTTTCTTT. Translation: CASSLQGLNTEAFF.

This CDR3 reads CASSRTGATEAFF. The CDR3, as DNA: TGCGCCAGCAGCCGGACAGGGGCCACTGAAGCTTTCTTT. This chain links TRBV4-1 with TRBJ1-1, with TRBD1 matching 9 bases. V was clipped by 4 bases and J by 4 bases; unmatched bases: 1. Germline CDR1 is MGHRA and CDR2 is YSYEKL. The CDR3 consists of 13 residues.

This chain connects TRBV2 to TRBJ2-2; D unclear. CDR1 SNHLY and CDR2 FYNNEI come from the germline V gene. The CDR3 runs 15 residues. Deletions cut 4 bases from V and 0 bases from J, with 9 bases between. Here the CDR3 reads CASSVWLANTGELFF. The CDR3 DNA sequence: TGTGCCAGCAGTGTTTGGCTAGCGAACACCGGGGAGCTGTTTTTT.

In DNA form, the CDR3 reads TGTGCCAGCTCAGCGAGGATTTTAGCGGGGGGGCCCGCAGATACGCAGTATTTT. Its translation: CASSARILAGGPADTQYF. The genes are TRBV18 and TRBJ2-3; 11 nucleotides align to TRBD2. The V and J ends lost 5 bases and 4 bases, in that order; junction bases with no gene match: 14. CDR3 size: 18 residues. Germline-derived CDR1 and CDR2 are KGHSH and LQKENI.

The rearrangement links TRBV7-3 to TRBJ2-7; a possible D gene is TRBD2 (5 bases). The CDR3 loop spans 13 amino acids. Germline V gene sequence: CDR1 SGHTA, CDR2 FQGTGA. V lost 5 bases, J lost 3 bases, and 11 bases lay in between. The CDR3 nucleotides are TGTGCCAGCAGCGCGGGCCCTAACTACGAGCAGTACTTC. Translation gives CASSAGPNYEQYF.

About this clone: Other DNA sequences of this sample code for an identical CDR3. The chain combines TRBV5-1 with TRBJ1-3; D unresolved. Germline-derived CDR1 and CDR2 are SGHRS and YFSETQ. The V end was cut by 0 bases, the J end by 2 bases, with 6 bases between. This CDR3 is built from 14 residues. This chain's CDR3 is CASSLGGPGNTIYF. In DNA form, the CDR3 reads TGCGCCAGCAGCTTGGGAGGCCCTGGAAACACCATATATTTT.

The rearrangement joins TRBV19 to TRBJ2-2; D perhaps matches TRBD1 (5 bases). The V gene lost 5 bases and the J gene lost 3 bases, with 10 bases spanning the gap. CDR3 size: 14 residues. Germline loops: CDR1 LNHDA, CDR2 SQIVND (reference sequence). DNA for the CDR3: TGTGCCAGTAGTGTGGACAAAGACACCGGGGAGCTGTTTTTT. Amino acid sequence: CASSVDKDTGELFF.

V is TRBV6-6 and J is TRBJ1-3; D is uncertain. This CDR3 is 16 amino acids long. The V end lost 2 bases, the J end lost 2 bases, and 13 bases lay between the germline ends. Germline CDR1 and CDR2: MNHNY and SVGAGI (reference sequence). The CDR3 reads CASSYQTTKTGNTIYF. The CDR3 DNA reads as TGTGCCAGCAGTTACCAGACTACCAAGACTGGAAACACCATATATTTT.

The chain is built from TRBV4-3 and TRBJ1-5; the D gene is possibly TRBD1 (5 bases). V was pared by 4 bases and J by 3 bases, with 10 bases between. The CDR3 has 14 amino acids. CDR1 and CDR2 (germline): LGHNA, YSLEER. The chain's CDR3 is CASSRDSYNQPQHF. In DNA, the CDR3 is TGCGCCAGCAGCCGAGACAGTTACAATCAGCCCCAGCATTTT.

The chain is built from TRBV18 and TRBJ2-3; the match to TRBD2 covers 8 bases. The CDR3 sequence is 16 residues long. Germline CDR1 KGHSH, CDR2 LQKENI. V shed 3 bases, J shed 0 bases, and the junction held 5 bases outside the gene matches. In DNA form, the CDR3 reads TGTGCCAGCTCACCCTCCCGGGGGGGGAGCACAGATACGCAGTATTTT. It translates to CASSPSRGGSTDTQYF.

The chain has TRBV28 and TRBJ1-5, with D perhaps TRBD1 (5 bases). The germline CDR1 and CDR2 sequences are MDHEN and SYDVKM. Trimming pared 7 bases from V and 2 bases from J, leaving 12 bases between. CDR3 length: 14 residues. The chain's CDR3 is CASTRMGGNQPQHF. The DNA of the CDR3 is TGTGCCAGCACGCGGATGGGGGGCAATCAGCCCCAGCATTTT.

This chain links TRBV7-2 with TRBJ1-1, with D maybe TRBD1 (6 bases). V was pared by 6 bases and J by 6 bases, with 11 bases between. Per germline, CDR1 SGHTA and CDR2 FQGNSA. This CDR3 spans 12 amino acids. The CDR3 here is CASSLQGPEAFF. DNA for the CDR3: TGTGCCAGCAGTCTACAGGGTCCTGAAGCTTTCTTT.

In DNA, the CDR3 is TGTGCCAGCAGGGGGGACTTTACCGGGGAGCTGTTTTTT. Translation: CASRGDFTGELFF. The V gene is TRBV28, the J gene TRBJ2-2; a weak D match, TRBD2 (6 bases). The CDR3 consists of 13 residues. Germline V gene sequence: CDR1 MDHEN, CDR2 SYDVKM. V was cut by 6 bases and J by 5 bases, with 10 bases left in between.

This chain links TRBV28 with TRBJ2-5, with TRBD1 matching over 7 bases. In germline, CDR1 is MDHEN, CDR2 SYDVKM. The CDR3 sequence is 14 residues long. With 6 bases clipped from V and 5 bases from J, the junction kept 9 bases outside the gene matches. The CDR3 nucleotides are TGTGCCAGCAGCGTCGGATCCAGGGGGGAGACCCAGTACTTC. This translates into CASSVGSRGETQYF. The full variable domain, its missing parts supplied by reference TRBV28 and TRBJ2-5, is DVKVTQSSRYLVKRTGEKVFLECVQDMDHENMFWYRQDPGLGLRLIYFSYDVKMKEKGDIPEGYSVSREKKERFSLILESASTNQTSMYLCASSVGSRGETQYFGPGTRLLVL.

The genes are TRBV19 and TRBJ1-2; D remains ambiguous. Looked up from germline, CDR1 is LNHDA and CDR2 is SQIVND (reference sequence). The CDR3 spans 13 residues. Trimming removed 3 bases from V and 4 bases from J, with 9 bases in between. CDR3 sequence: CASSIGRIYGYTF. DNA for the CDR3: TGTGCCAGTAGTATTGGGCGGATCTATGGCTACACCTTC.